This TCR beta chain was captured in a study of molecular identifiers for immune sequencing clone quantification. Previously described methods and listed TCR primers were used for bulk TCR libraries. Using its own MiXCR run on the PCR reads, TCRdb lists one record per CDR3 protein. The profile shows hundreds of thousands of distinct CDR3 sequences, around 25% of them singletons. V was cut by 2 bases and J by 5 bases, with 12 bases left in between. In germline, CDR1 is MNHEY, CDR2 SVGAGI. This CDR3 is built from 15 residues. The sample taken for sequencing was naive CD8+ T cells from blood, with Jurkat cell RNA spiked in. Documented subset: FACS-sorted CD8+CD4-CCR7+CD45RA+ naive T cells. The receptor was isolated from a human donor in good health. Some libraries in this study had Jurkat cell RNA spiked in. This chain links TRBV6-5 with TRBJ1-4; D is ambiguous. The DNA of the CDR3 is TGTGCCAGCAGTTACACGACGGGCCCGAATGAAAAACTGTTTTTT. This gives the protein CASSYTTGPNEKLFF.